The 32 T cell receptor beta chains below were found in one sample sequenced in a study of CD8 T cells in Susac syndrome (dated by TCRdb to 2018 to 2020). The method was the immunoSEQ multiplex PCR assay. RNA was extracted using the RNeasy kit, and roughly 0.45 to 1 ug of the RNA was reverse transcribed with random hexamers. TCRdb handled the public reads itself, with Q25 trimming in fastp and clone calling in MiXCR, and kept productive beta chains. Each entry is one CDR3 protein sequence, shown with its most common DNA and genes. The table for this sample lists approximately 120,000 distinct CDR3 sequences; about 92% of them were counted only once. 0.25% to 0.35% of the sample rests with the top ten. The sequenced sample consisted of CD8+ T cells from PBMCs. These receptors all stem from a human donor with multiple sclerosis.

The chain joins TRBV19 to TRBJ1-1, with 8 nucleotides matching TRBD1. The V segment lost 7 bases and the J segment 11 bases; nucleotides outside the gene matches: 12. CDR3 length: 13 amino acids. In germline, CDR1 is LNHDA, CDR2 SQIVND (reference sequence). The CDR3 nucleotides read TGTGCCAGTAAAGTCAGGGGGCGCCGGGCCGCTTTCTTT. Protein: CASKVRGRRAAFF.

The J gene is TRBJ1-1, the V gene TRBV15; D gene unclear. V shed 5 bases and J shed 2 bases, with 6 bases lying between them. CDR3 size: 12 residues. CDR1 LNHNV and CDR2 YYDKDF come from the germline V gene (reference sequence). The CDR3 loop reads CATSEGNTEAFF. For the CDR3, the DNA is TGTGCCACCAGCGAGGGTAACACTGAAGCTTTCTTT.

The gene calls are TRBV21-1 and TRBJ2-2; the table's D call, TRBD1, has no DNA check behind it. TRBV21-1 is noted as a pseudogene. The CDR3 loop spans 22 amino acids. CDR3 sequence: CASSRLVGRDRCLLANTGELFF. DNA of the CDR3: TGTGCCAGCAGCAGGCTAGTGGGGAGGGACAGATGCTTACTCGCGAACACCGGGGAGCTGTTTTTT.

The chain employs TRBV20-1 and TRBJ2-5; tentative D call: TRBD2 (5 bases). The CDR3 sequence is 15 residues long. Between the trimmed V and J ends, which lost 1 base and 1 base, there was a span of 13 bases. Looked up from germline, CDR1 is DFQATT and CDR2 is SNEGSKA (reference sequence). The CDR3 DNA is TGCAGTGCTAGAGGGGAACCCGGACTCCAAGAGACCCAGTACTTC. This encodes CSARGEPGLQETQYF.

The chain has TRBV9 and TRBJ2-2; 7 nucleotides align to TRBD1. Germline lookup yields CDR1 SGDLS and CDR2 YYNGEE. CDR3 size: 17 residues. Trimming at V came to 4 bases and at J to 0 bases, leaving 9 bases not matched to a gene. The CDR3 bases are TGTGCCAGCAGCCCTTGGCCTCAGGGGGCGAACACCGGGGAGCTGTTTTTT. Its translation is CASSPWPQGANTGELFF.

This chain joins TRBV9 and TRBJ1-2; no reliable D call. This CDR3 comprises 17 residues. V was cut by 3 bases and J by 0 bases, with 18 bases left in between. Germline V gene sequence: CDR1 SGDLS, CDR2 YYNGEE. The chain's CDR3 is CASSAESQVSANYGYTF. The CDR3 bases are TGTGCCAGCAGCGCAGAGTCGCAGGTTTCAGCTAACTATGGCTACACCTTC.

This chain uses TRBV27 with TRBJ1-1; D is uncertain. Trimming removed 3 bases from V and 1 base from J, with 9 bases in between. CDR1 and CDR2 (germline): MNHEY, SMNVEV (reference sequence). This CDR3 region has 14 residues. The CDR3: CASSLDGKNTEAFF. CDR3 DNA sequence: TGTGCCAGCAGTTTGGACGGAAAGAACACTGAAGCTTTCTTT.

This clonotype was detected only once. This chain joins TRBV5-6 and TRBJ2-7; the match to TRBD2 covers 7 bases. Germline-derived CDR1 and CDR2 are SGHDT and YYEEEE. V trimming: 4 bases; J trimming: 3 bases; junction bases outside the gene matches: 7. CDR3 length equals 14 residues. The DNA for the CDR3 is TGTGCCAGCAGCGAGGGTAGCGGGTACTACGAGCAGTACGTC. Its translation: CASSEGSGYYEQYV.

This clonotype has a single count. This rearrangement joins TRBV19 to TRBJ1-6; maybe TRBD1 (6 bases). The CDR3 loop spans 14 amino acids. Germline loops: CDR1 LNHDA, CDR2 SQIVND (reference sequence). The V end lost 3 bases, the J end lost 7 bases, and 10 bases lay between the germline ends. The DNA for the CDR3 is TGTGCCAGTAGTATTCAGGGGACAAATTCACCCCTCCACTTT. It codes for CASSIQGTNSPLHF.

The J gene is TRBJ2-5, the V gene TRBV7-8; weak D call: TRBD1 (6 bases). This CDR3 comprises 15 residues. V dropped 0 bases and J dropped 5 bases, with 13 bases sitting between them. CDR1 and CDR2 from the germline V gene are SGHVS and FQNEAQ. CDR3 nucleotide sequence: TGTGCCAGCAGCTTAGCCACAGGGATCCGGGAGACCCAGTACTTC. Translating it yields CASSLATGIRETQYF.

This chain links TRBV5-6 with TRBJ2-2; 9 positions agree with TRBD1. The junction had 10 bases not matched to a gene; V was cut back by 0 bases and J by 7 bases. Germline CDR1 is SGHDT and CDR2 is YYEEEE. This CDR3 region has 17 residues. The CDR3 protein is CASSLGRPGQGDGELFF. CDR3 DNA: TGTGCCAGCAGCTTGGGCAGACCGGGACAGGGTGACGGGGAGCTGTTTTTT. Using reference TRBV5-6 and TRBJ2-2 for the parts outside the CDR3, the full variable domain is DAGVTQSPTHLIKTRGQQVTLRCSPKSGHDTVSWYQQALGQGPQFIFQYYEEEERQRGNFPDRFSGHQFPNYSSELNVNALLLGDSALYLCASSLGRPGQGDGELFFGEGSRLTVL.

V and J are TRBV2 and TRBJ2-2, with 8 bases fitting TRBD2. The CDR3 totals 19 residues. Germline loops: CDR1 SNHLY, CDR2 FYNNEI. Trimming cost V 9 bases and J 0 bases; bases outside gene matches: 18. CDR3 region: CARSPRSFLAGTNTGELFF. The CDR3 coding sequence is TGTGCCAGGTCCCCAAGGTCCTTTTTAGCGGGAACGAACACCGGGGAGCTGTTTTTT. The whole variable domain, filled in from reference TRBV2 and TRBJ2-2, reads EPEVTQTPSHQVTQMGQEVILRCVPISNHLYFYWYRQILGQKVEFLVSFYNNEISEKSEIFDDQFSVERPDGSNFTLKIRSTKLEDSAMYFCARSPRSFLAGTNTGELFFGEGSRLTVL.

V is TRBV5-8 and J is TRBJ2-7; D not certain. The CDR3 runs 12 residues. V lost 6 bases, J lost 4 bases, and 11 bases lay in between. Looked up from germline, CDR1 is SGHTS and CDR2 is YDEGEE. DNA for the CDR3: TGTGCCAGCACCCTGAACAAGTACGAGCAGTACGTC. This sequence encodes CASTLNKYEQYV.

The chain is built from TRBV30 and TRBJ2-6, with unresolved D. V was cut by 4 bases and J by 3 bases, with 4 bases left in between. The CDR3 sequence is 12 residues long. The germline CDR1 and CDR2 sequences are GTSNPN and SVGIG (reference sequence). CDR3 DNA: TGTGCCTGGATCAATGGGGCCAACGTCCTGACTTTC. It yields the protein CAWINGANVLTF.

The rearrangement uses TRBV29-1 and TRBJ2-3; TRBD2 matches 8 bases. The CDR3 covers 16 residues. Per germline, CDR1 SQVTM and CDR2 ANQGSEA. V was pared by 4 bases and J by 0 bases, with 9 bases of the junction left unmatched. CDR3 residues: CSVVPGLASSTDTQYF. The CDR3, as DNA: TGCAGCGTTGTTCCAGGACTAGCCTCTAGCACAGATACGCAGTATTTT.

This clonotype was seen just once. This chain links TRBV29-1 with TRBJ2-1, with 10 bases identical to TRBD2. In germline, CDR1 is SQVTM, CDR2 ANQGSEA. Trimming cost V 2 bases and J 2 bases; bases outside gene matches: 3. The CDR3 loop spans 15 amino acids. The CDR3 is CSVELAGDTYNEQFF. CDR3 in DNA: TGCAGCGTTGAACTAGCGGGAGACACCTACAATGAGCAGTTCTTC.

The genes are TRBV5-6 and TRBJ2-7; TRBD1 aligns across 7 bases. Unmatched junction bases numbered 11, after V lost 4 bases and J lost 4 bases. The germline gives CDR1 SGHDT, CDR2 YYEEEE. The CDR3 length is 15 residues. CDR3 loop: CASSMTGFEDYEQYV. The CDR3 DNA is TGTGCCAGCAGCATGACAGGGTTCGAGGATTACGAGCAGTACGTC.

The chain employs TRBV4-1 and TRBJ1-5, with D unresolved. CDR3 length equals 14 residues. Germline CDR1 and CDR2: MGHRA and YSYEKL. Trimming removed 0 bases at V and 0 bases at J, with 3 bases between. The CDR3 sequence: CASSQDRSNQPQHF. CDR3 nucleotides: TGCGCCAGCAGCCAAGATCGTAGCAATCAGCCCCAGCATTTT.

The V call is TRBV9, the J call TRBJ1-2, with a tentative D call TRBD1 (6 bases). CDR3 length: 13 residues. Per the germline V gene, CDR1 is SGDLS and CDR2 is YYNGEE. The ends were cut back, 4 bases at V and 6 bases at J, with 13 bases in the middle. CDR3 coding DNA: TGTGCCAGCAGCCCCGGGACATTACATGGCTACACCTTC. This codes for CASSPGTLHGYTF.

The rearrangement links TRBV2 to TRBJ2-5; D is perhaps TRBD1 or TRBD2 (7 bases each). The V and J ends lost 4 bases and 0 bases respectively, with 15 bases between them. The CDR3 is made up of 16 amino acids. The germline V gene encodes CDR1 SNHLY and CDR2 FYNNEI. CDR3: CASSGPRGGHQETQYF. The CDR3 DNA follows: TGTGCCAGCAGTGGCCCCAGGGGGGGACACCAAGAGACCCAGTACTTC.

The chain recombines TRBV28 with TRBJ2-2, with D unclear. Germline-derived CDR1 and CDR2 are MDHEN and SYDVKM. This CDR3 has 16 amino acids. Trimming shortened V by 6 bases and J by 4 bases, and 18 bases separated the two germline ends. CDR3 nucleotides: TGTGCCAGCAGATCAATCGGTGGAAGGGCCACCGGGGAGCTGTTTTTT. Translated: CASRSIGGRATGELFF.

The chain carries TRBV9 and TRBJ2-1; 12 bases fit TRBD2. In germline, CDR1 is SGDLS, CDR2 YYNGEE. Trimming cost V 4 bases and J 4 bases; bases outside gene matches: 9. The CDR3 totals 17 residues. Here the CDR3 reads CASSPRLAGETYNEQFF. The CDR3 DNA reads as TGTGCCAGCAGCCCCCGACTAGCGGGAGAGACGTACAATGAGCAGTTCTTC.

The chain carries TRBV7-9 and TRBJ1-2, with D tentatively TRBD1 (6 bases). V lost 0 bases to trimming and J lost 8 bases, with 13 bases between them. Per germline, CDR1 SEHNR and CDR2 FQNEAQ (reference sequence). This CDR3 is built from 14 residues. The CDR3 region is CASSLAGGGGGYTF. Here the CDR3 DNA reads TGTGCCAGCAGCTTAGCCGGGGGCGGCGGGGGCTACACCTTC.

The V and J genes are TRBV5-4 and TRBJ2-1, with a possible D match to TRBD2 (6 bases). Deletions cut 5 bases from V and 5 bases from J, with 20 bases between. From germline, CDR1 is SGHNT and CDR2 YYREEE (reference sequence). This CDR3 contains 16 residues. The CDR3 DNA follows: TGTGCCAGCAGACCCGATCGGGGGACCCTCCACAATGAGCAGTTCTTC. The encoded protein is CASRPDRGTLHNEQFF.

Concerning this clonotype itself: The junction and the germline gene differ at one end; a read error may be behind it. V gene TRBV13 combines with J gene TRBJ1-3, with D possibly TRBD1 on 5 matching bases. CDR1 is PRHDT and CDR2 is FYEKMQ in the germline V gene (reference sequence). CDR3 length equals 16 residues. The CDR3 DNA reads as TGTGCCAGCAGCCGAGGGGTTACAAACTCTGAAAACACCATATATTTT. Encoded protein: CASSRGVTNSENTIYF.

The chain links TRBV4-1 to TRBJ2-3; 7 bases agree with TRBD2. The V segment lost 4 bases and the J segment 6 bases; nucleotides outside the gene matches: 10. The germline gives CDR1 MGHRA, CDR2 YSYEKL. There are 15 residues in the CDR3. Here the CDR3 reads CASSLVGGVGDTQYF. The CDR3 DNA reads as TGCGCCAGCAGCCTGGTGGGGGGGGTAGGGGATACGCAGTATTTT.

This clonotype has only one observation. This chain uses TRBV23-1 with TRBJ2-7; D gene ambiguous. TRBV23-1 is recorded as an ORF, its role being uncertain. V shed 4 bases and J shed 2 bases, with 12 bases lying between them. The CDR3 extends over 14 amino acids. For the CDR3, the DNA is TGCGCCAGCAGTCCCCCCGAACAGACCTACGAGCAGTACTTC. Translation gives CASSPPEQTYEQYF.

V usage is TRBV19 and J usage is TRBJ1-5; 8 bases align to TRBD1. The CDR3 extends over 16 amino acids. CDR1 is LNHDA, CDR2 SQIVND, per germline (reference sequence). The J segment lost 4 bases and the V segment lost 3 bases, leaving 8 bases of the junction unmatched. CDR3 DNA sequence: TGTGCCAGTAGTATGGGCACAGGGGGATCAAATCAGCCCCAGCATTTT. Translated: CASSMGTGGSNQPQHF.

The chain joins TRBV5-4 to TRBJ2-7; either TRBD1 or TRBD2 may supply D (6 bases each). The V and J ends lost 2 bases and 0 bases respectively, with 12 bases between them. The germline CDR1 and CDR2 sequences are SGHNT and YYREEE (reference sequence). The CDR3 is made up of 15 amino acids. Here the CDR3 reads CASSFRGAYSYEQYF. The CDR3 nucleotides are TGTGCCAGCAGCTTTAGGGGGGCTTACTCCTACGAGCAGTACTTC.

This chain connects TRBV20-1 to TRBJ2-7; 8 nucleotides match TRBD2. Losses at the gene ends were 3 bases for V and 3 bases for J; bases not matched to a gene: 7. Germline values: CDR1 DFQATT, CDR2 SNEGSKA (reference sequence). The CDR3 consists of 14 residues. The CDR3: CSARAGTRIYEQYF. CDR3 nucleotides: TGCAGTGCTAGGGCCGGGACTAGGATCTACGAGCAGTACTTC.

V is TRBV19 and J is TRBJ1-1, with D perhaps matching TRBD1 (5 bases). Trimming shortened V by 8 bases and J by 4 bases, and 8 bases separated the two germline ends. CDR1 and CDR2 (germline): LNHDA, SQIVND (reference sequence). The CDR3 sequence is 11 residues long. The CDR3 DNA is TGTGCCAGTTTAAGGGGCACTGAAGCTTTCTTT. Encoded protein: CASLRGTEAFF.

The chain has TRBV12-3 or TRBV12-4 and TRBJ2-7, with 9 nucleotides matching TRBD1. J gave up 6 bases and V 1 base, and 4 bases lay outside the gene matches. CDR3 length: 14 residues. The CDR3 nucleotides are TGTGCCAGCAGTTTAGATGGGGGACAGGGCGAGCAGTACTTC. Translated: CASSLDGGQGEQYF.